This TCR beta chain was sequenced in a study of T-cell memory formation after mild COVID-19. Study summary: Clustering of TCRs was largely donor specific. Study-wide points: Contracting clones from day 15 to 85 showed balanced CD4/CD8; later expanders favored CD4+. Contracting CD4+ clones lay largely in CM and EM, with CD8+ ones residing in EMRA.

The CDR3 runs 12 residues. Looked up from germline, CDR1 is DFQATT and CDR2 is SNEGSKA (reference sequence). V gave up 1 base and J gave up 4 bases, with 8 bases separating them. 5'RACE, which relied on constant-segment primers, yielded TCR alpha and TCR beta cDNA libraries carrying sample barcodes and UMIs. TCRdb itself ran the 5' RACE reads through MiXCR, one entry per CDR3 protein. This sample has approximately 89,000 distinct CDR3 sequences, with about 13% found just once. About this clonotype: The antigen is not known.

The rearrangement links TRBV20-1 to TRBJ2-7, with D uncertain. Sample: PBMCs or a T cell subset sorted from them (not recorded which). The sequence derives from a man between 18 and 29 years old who had mild COVID-19 (a few samples of this study predate the infection). Cell type and time point are not known. This chain's CDR3 is CSARGLLYEQYF. The CDR3, as DNA: TGCAGTGCTAGAGGGTTACTGTACGAGCAGTACTTC.